This TCR beta chain was sequenced during a study of blood T cell repertoires in COVID-19. Profiling relied on immunoSEQ multiplex PCR, and the TCRdb table lists in-frame clones only, not all of them. Of about 85,000 clones detected, around 82% appear once; the ten largest clones hold 1.2%. Germline-derived CDR1 and CDR2 are MDHEN and SYDVKM. The CDR3 contains 12 residues. V lost 3 bases and J lost 4, with 5 bases in between. This clone has just one count. This receptor was taken from a woman at least 80 years old with acute or convalescent COVID-19. This rearrangement joins TRBV28 to TRBJ2-3, with D possibly being TRBD2 (5 bases). Sequencing was performed on peripheral blood. CDR3 bases: TGTGCCAGCAGTTTGCGGGCAGATACGCAGTATTTT. Its translation is CASSLRADTQYF.